The 6 T cell receptor beta chains below were found in one sample sequenced in a study of T cell responses to AZD1222 COVID-19 vaccine. Sequencing was performed with immunoSEQ multiplex PCR; in TCRdb, only in-frame clones are kept and a portion is missing. This sample has 150,000 or so clones, with under 95% found just once. The material sequenced was peripheral blood, taken 28 days after the second AZD1222 dose. Every receptor here comes from an adult who received the AZD1222 COVID-19 vaccine.

The rearrangement links TRBV27 to TRBJ2-6; a possible D gene is TRBD2 (7 bases). This CDR3 comprises 17 residues. Germline values: CDR1 MNHEY, CDR2 SMNVEV (reference sequence). V was cut by 6 bases and J by 0 bases, with 15 bases left in between. CDR3 residues: CASSQSRGASGANVLTF. DNA of the CDR3: TGTGCCAGCAGCCAATCACGGGGGGCCTCTGGGGCCAACGTCCTGACTTTC.

DNA for the CDR3: TGTGCCATCAGCCCGTCCGGGGGGAATCAGCCCCAGCATTTT. It codes for CAISPSGGNQPQHF. This rearrangement joins TRBV10-3 to TRBJ1-5; D might be TRBD1 (5 bases). The V end was cut by 6 bases, the J end by 4 bases, with 13 bases between. The CDR3 consists of 14 residues. Germline V gene data show CDR1 as ENHRY and CDR2 as SYGVKD.

In its sample, this clone was seen once. The J gene is TRBJ2-7, the V gene TRBV6-5, with D tentatively TRBD2 (6 bases). Trimming removed 3 bases at V and 2 bases at J, with 8 bases between. Germline values: CDR1 MNHEY, CDR2 SVGAGI. The CDR3 spans 13 residues. The CDR3 nucleotides are TGTGCCAGCAGTTATGGGGGGACCTACGAGCAGTACTTC. Encoded protein: CASSYGGTYEQYF.

The chain links TRBV11-2 to TRBJ2-1; D call uncertain. V gave up 3 bases and J gave up 0 bases, with 9 bases separating them. The CDR3 consists of 15 residues. CDR1 is SGHAT, CDR2 FQNNGV, per germline. In nucleotides, the CDR3 is TGTGCCAGCAGCTTGGAGCCGAGCTCCTACAATGAGCAGTTCTTC. Protein sequence: CASSLEPSSYNEQFF.

This rearrangement joins TRBV28 to TRBJ1-6; TRBD1 agrees at 7 bases. The CDR3 loop spans 14 amino acids. Germline V lookup: CDR1 MDHEN, CDR2 SYDVKM. The V segment lost 7 bases and the J segment 10 bases; nucleotides outside the gene matches: 10. The CDR3 loop is CASNLGGGASPLHF. The CDR3, as DNA: TGTGCCAGCAATCTCGGAGGGGGCGCATCACCCCTCCACTTT.

The CDR3 DNA reads as TGCAGCGGAGGACAGGGGCAATACTACGAGCAGTACTTC. Its protein product is CSGGQGQYYEQYF. The chain combines TRBV29-1 with TRBJ2-7, with 9 positions matching TRBD1. Germline CDR1 and CDR2: SQVTM and ANQGSEA. This CDR3 region has 13 residues. The V gene end was trimmed by 7 bases and the J gene end by 3 bases; junction bases not matched to a gene: 7.